The 18 T cell receptor beta chains below were found in one sample sequenced in a study of CD8 T cells in Susac syndrome. Random hexamers were used to reverse transcribe an amount of roughly 0.45 to 1 ug RNA. TCRdb used MiXCR to reprocess the immunoSEQ multiplex PCR reads, holding one entry per CDR3 protein. Among 100,000 to 150,000 distinct CDR3 sequences listed, around 94% were seen once. Sequenced material: CD8+ T cells from PBMCs. Receptors were obtained from a human donor with Susac syndrome.

The rearrangement uses TRBV12-3 or TRBV12-4 and TRBJ1-5, with D unresolved. This CDR3 contains 13 residues. Trimming took off 1 base at V and 3 bases at J, with 4 bases between the two ends. The CDR3 sequence is CASSLGFNQPQHF. CDR3 coding DNA: TGTGCCAGCAGTTTAGGGTTCAATCAGCCCCAGCATTTT.

This chain joins TRBV12-3 or TRBV12-4 and TRBJ1-5; maybe TRBD1 (5 bases). The CDR3 has 14 amino acids. V was clipped by 5 bases and J by 2 bases, with 10 bases between them. The CDR3 DNA sequence: TGTGCCAGCAGTGATTCGACAGGCAATCAGCCCCAGCATTTT. Translated, it gives CASSDSTGNQPQHF.

The chain is built from TRBV12-3 or TRBV12-4 and TRBJ2-1; TRBD2 matches 8 bases. The CDR3 totals 15 residues. The V and J ends lost 6 bases and 4 bases, in that order; junction bases with no gene match: 8. Here the CDR3 DNA reads TGTGCCAGCAGGCCCGGGGGGGCCTCGTACAATGAGCAGTTCTTC. Translation gives CASRPGGASYNEQFF.

This chain connects TRBV6-5 to TRBJ2-7, with 8 bases lining up with TRBD2. The germline CDR1 and CDR2 sequences are MNHEY and SVGAGI. This CDR3 is built from 19 residues. Losses at the gene ends were 2 bases for V and 0 bases for J; bases not matched to a gene: 15. The CDR3 reads CASSYARGGSPRSSYEQYF. In DNA, the CDR3 is TGTGCCAGCAGTTACGCTCGGGGGGGTTCCCCTCGCAGCTCCTACGAGCAGTACTTC.

V and J are TRBV6-2 or TRBV6-3 and TRBJ2-7; tentatively, D is TRBD1 (6 bases). Trimming shortened V by 2 bases and J by 3 bases, and 8 bases separated the two germline ends. CDR1 is MNHEY and CDR2 is SVGEGT in the germline V gene. CDR3 length: 13 amino acids. The CDR3 reads CASSYGQLYEQYF. CDR3 nucleotides: TGTGCCAGCAGTTACGGACAGCTCTACGAGCAGTACTTC.

V gene TRBV12-3 or TRBV12-4 combines with J gene TRBJ1-4; the D gene is possibly TRBD1 (5 bases). V was clipped by 5 bases and J by 5 bases, with 12 bases between them. This CDR3 is built from 14 residues. The CDR3 loop reads CASSPGYINEKLFF. The CDR3 DNA is TGTGCCAGCAGTCCAGGGTACATCAATGAAAAACTGTTTTTT.

The V gene is TRBV5-1, the J gene TRBJ2-1; 11 bases are shared with TRBD2. Germline CDR1 and CDR2: SGHRS and YFSETQ. Trimming removed 3 bases from V and 8 bases from J; junction bases left unmatched: 7. CDR3 length: 15 amino acids. The CDR3 protein is CASSSYSGGAYEQFF. As DNA, the CDR3 is TGCGCCAGCAGCTCCTATAGCGGGGGGGCCTATGAGCAGTTCTTC.

The CDR3 bases are TGTGCCAGCAGCTTTTTGGGACAGTACAATGAGCAGTTCTTC. Translation gives CASSFLGQYNEQFF. This rearrangement joins TRBV13 to TRBJ2-1; 7 bases are shared with TRBD1. Losses at the gene ends were 3 bases for V and 4 bases for J; bases not matched to a gene: 3. This CDR3 has 14 residues. In germline, CDR1 is PRHDT, CDR2 FYEKMQ (reference sequence).

The chain links TRBV6-2 or TRBV6-3 to TRBJ1-1; 12 bases align to TRBD1. CDR1 is MNHEY, CDR2 SVGEGT, per germline. With 2 bases clipped from V and 5 bases from J, the junction kept 9 bases outside the gene matches. The CDR3 is 17 amino acids. CDR3 nucleotide sequence: TGTGCCAGCAGTTACCTAGGGACAGGGGGCGCGAGGACTGAAGCTTTCTTT. Translation: CASSYLGTGGARTEAFF.

The genes are TRBV20-1 and TRBJ1-4, with TRBD1 as a possible D gene (5 bases). V lost 6 bases and J 0 bases, leaving 14 bases between the germline ends. Germline assignment: CDR1 DFQATT and CDR2 SNEGSKA (reference sequence). This CDR3 is built from 15 residues. The CDR3 loop reads CSAWDGYATNEKLFF. The CDR3 DNA reads TGCAGTGCCTGGGACGGTTATGCAACTAATGAAAAACTGTTTTTT.

The chain joins TRBV4-1 to TRBJ2-7, with 11 bases matching TRBD2. After removal of 5 bases from V and 5 bases from J, the junction contained 5 bases not matched to a gene. The CDR3 length is 14 residues. Germline lookup yields CDR1 MGHRA and CDR2 YSYEKL. The CDR3 nucleotides are TGCGCCAGCAGCTTTGGGGGACTAGCGGACGAGCAGTACTTC. Encoded protein: CASSFGGLADEQYF.

The J gene is TRBJ2-5, the V gene TRBV6-1; 9 nucleotides agree with TRBD1. After removal of 6 bases from V and 5 bases from J, the junction contained 10 bases not matched to a gene. The germline V gene has CDR1 MNHNS and CDR2 SASEGT. The CDR3 loop spans 15 amino acids. Written as DNA, the CDR3 is TGTGCCAGCAGCCACACCGGGACAGGGAGCGAGACCCAGTACTTC. Translation: CASSHTGTGSETQYF.

Notes on this clonotype: The germline gene is not matched at one end of the junction; a read error may be the cause. The chain has TRBV7-7 and TRBJ2-1; D is unresolved. The CDR3 has 16 amino acids. CDR1 and CDR2 from the germline V gene are SSHAT and FNYEAQ (reference sequence). This chain's CDR3 is CASSLAPESSYNEQFF. In nucleotides, the CDR3 is TGTGCTAGCAGCTTAGCTCCAGAGAGCTCCTACAATGAGCAGTTCTTC.

This rearrangement joins TRBV29-1 to TRBJ2-7; 10 nucleotides align to TRBD2. Germline V gene lookup returns CDR1 SQVTM and CDR2 ANQGSEA. After removal of 4 bases from V and 2 bases from J, the junction contained 11 bases not matched to a gene. The CDR3 sequence is 16 residues long. For the CDR3, the DNA is TGCAGCGTTGGAGGAAGGACTAGCGGTACTACCTACGAGCAGTACTTC. Translation gives CSVGGRTSGTTYEQYF.

The chain joins TRBV12-3 or TRBV12-4 to TRBJ1-1; D is unresolved. This CDR3 comprises 11 residues. The V end lost 11 bases, the J end lost 2 bases, and 9 bases lay between the germline ends. CDR3 nucleotide sequence: TGTGCCTGCGCAGATAACACTGAAGCTTTCTTT. Translation gives CACADNTEAFF.

This chain uses TRBV7-8 with TRBJ2-1; the D gene is possibly TRBD2 (6 bases). The CDR3 contains 13 residues. The V and J ends lost 3 bases and 7 bases respectively, with 10 bases between them. Germline CDR1 SGHVS, CDR2 FQNEAQ. In DNA, the CDR3 is TGTGCCAGCAGCTTCGGGACTCGAAATGAGCAGTTCTTC. As protein: CASSFGTRNEQFF.

This clonotype showed up just once. The chain carries TRBV9 and TRBJ2-3; 7 bases line up with TRBD2. With 2 bases clipped from V and 4 bases from J, the junction kept 4 bases outside the gene matches. The V gene's germline CDR1 is SGDLS and CDR2 YYNGEE. The CDR3 loop spans 14 amino acids. The CDR3 bases are TGTGCCAGCAGCGTGGGGACTAATCCAGATACGCAGTATTTT. Residues: CASSVGTNPDTQYF. The variable domain in full, with the rest retrieved from reference TRBV9 and TRBJ2-3, is DSGVTQTPKHLITATGQRVTLRCSPRSGDLSVYWYQQSLDQGLQFLIQYYNGEERAKGNILERFSAQQFPDLHSELNLSSLELGDSALYFCASSVGTNPDTQYFGPGTRLTVL.

This chain uses TRBV12-3 or TRBV12-4 with TRBJ1-2; no firm D call. The CDR3 sequence is 13 residues long. Trimming took off 3 bases at V and 1 base at J, with 6 bases between the two ends. CDR3 DNA: TGTGCCAGCAGTTTCGGGATTAACTATGGCTACACCTTC. It encodes CASSFGINYGYTF.